This entry features one T cell receptor (delta chain) sequence. This clone may be a read error of a much larger clone one base away. Germline assignment: CDR1 TVYSNPD and CDR2 GDNSRS (reference sequence). V lost 3 bases, J lost 5 bases, and 16 bases lay in between. The CDR3 runs to 13 residues. This entry comes from a study of gamma-delta T cells after stem cell transplantation. TCRdb ran CATT on the RT-PCR reads. The repertoire includes about 2,900 delta-chain clones, around 30% of them detected once, and roughly 25% sits in the top ten. This sequence joins TRDV3 and TRDJ1; no clear D. The material sequenced was gamma-delta T cells. This TCR was sampled from a human donor. It is not recorded whose cells these are; they may come from a transplant donor. The CDR3 DNA is TGTGCCTTCCGCATAAATTCGGGAGATAAACTCATCTTT. Encoded protein: CAFRINSGDKLIF.